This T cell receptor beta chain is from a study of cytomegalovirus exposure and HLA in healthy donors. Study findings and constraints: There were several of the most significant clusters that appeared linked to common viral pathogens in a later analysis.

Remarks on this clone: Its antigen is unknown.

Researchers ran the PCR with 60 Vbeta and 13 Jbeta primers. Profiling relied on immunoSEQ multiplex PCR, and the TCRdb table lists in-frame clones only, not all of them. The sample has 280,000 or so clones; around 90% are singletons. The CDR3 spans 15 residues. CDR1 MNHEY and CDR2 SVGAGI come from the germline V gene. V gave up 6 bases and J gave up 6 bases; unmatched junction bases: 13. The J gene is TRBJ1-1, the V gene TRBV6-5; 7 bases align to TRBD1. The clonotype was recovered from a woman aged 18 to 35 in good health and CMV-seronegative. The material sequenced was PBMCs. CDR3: CASRDGTVNIAEAFF. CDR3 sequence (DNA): TGTGCCAGCAGAGACGGGACAGTAAATATCGCTGAAGCTTTCTTT.